This TCR beta chain was sequenced during a study of cytomegalovirus exposure and HLA in healthy donors. Germline V gene sequence: CDR1 LGHNA, CDR2 YSLEER. The CDR3 loop spans 16 amino acids. V lost 0 bases to trimming and J lost 3 bases; unmatched junction nucleotides: 7. The study's findings and limits: Listed as cytomegalovirus-associated were over 150 TCR beta chains. The classifier was said to identify cytomegalovirus status with high specificity and sensitivity.

Details on this clone: What it binds is unknown.

This table comes from immunoSEQ multiplex PCR, and its TCRdb copy is limited to in-frame clones, with some not included. The table has roughly 130,000 clones, almost 85% seen once. The specimen was PBMCs. The TCR sequence derives from a woman aged 25-40 years in good health and CMV-seronegative. This rearrangement joins TRBV4-3 to TRBJ2-5; 7 bases fit TRBD2. The CDR3 region is CASSQDILGGKETQYF. The CDR3 coding sequence is TGCGCCAGCAGCCAAGATATTTTGGGGGGGAAAGAGACCCAGTACTTC.